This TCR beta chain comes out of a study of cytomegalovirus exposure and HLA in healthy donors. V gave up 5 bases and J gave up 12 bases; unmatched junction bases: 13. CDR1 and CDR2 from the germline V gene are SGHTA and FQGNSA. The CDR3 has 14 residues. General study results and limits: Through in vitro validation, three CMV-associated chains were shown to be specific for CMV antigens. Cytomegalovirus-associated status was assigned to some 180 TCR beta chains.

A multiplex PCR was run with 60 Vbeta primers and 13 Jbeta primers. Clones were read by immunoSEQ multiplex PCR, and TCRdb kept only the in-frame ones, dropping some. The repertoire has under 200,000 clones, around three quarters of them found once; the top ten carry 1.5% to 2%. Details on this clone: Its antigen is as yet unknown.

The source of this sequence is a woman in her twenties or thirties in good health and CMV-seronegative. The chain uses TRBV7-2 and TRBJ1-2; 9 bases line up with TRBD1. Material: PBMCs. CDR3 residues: CASSLVPGQGPDTF. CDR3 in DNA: TGTGCCAGCAGCCTAGTCCCGGGACAGGGCCCGGACACCTTC.